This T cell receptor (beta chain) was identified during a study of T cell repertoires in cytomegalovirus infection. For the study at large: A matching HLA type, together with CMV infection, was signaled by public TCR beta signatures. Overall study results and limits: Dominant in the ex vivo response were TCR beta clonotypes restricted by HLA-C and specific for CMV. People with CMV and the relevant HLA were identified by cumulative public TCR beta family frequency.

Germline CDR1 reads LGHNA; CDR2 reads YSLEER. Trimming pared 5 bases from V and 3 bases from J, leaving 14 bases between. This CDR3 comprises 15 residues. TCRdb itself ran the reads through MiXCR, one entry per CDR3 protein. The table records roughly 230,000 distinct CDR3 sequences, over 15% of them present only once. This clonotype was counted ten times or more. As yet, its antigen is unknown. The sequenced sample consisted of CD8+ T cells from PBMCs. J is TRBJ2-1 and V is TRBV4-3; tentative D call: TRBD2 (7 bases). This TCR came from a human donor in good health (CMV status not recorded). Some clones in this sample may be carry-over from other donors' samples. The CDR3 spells CASSGGRGNYNEQFF. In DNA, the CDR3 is TGCGCCAGCAGCGGGGGGCGGGGGAACTACAATGAGCAGTTCTTC.